The rows below give T cell receptor beta chains drawn from one sample of a study of Ad26.COV2.S vaccination and SARS-CoV-2 variants. The protocol was immunoSEQ multiplex PCR, while the TCRdb copy is restricted to in-frame clones and leaves out a portion. The sample records hundreds of thousands of clones, about 85% being singletons. This material consisted of peripheral blood, taken in a trial of Ad26.COV2.S vaccine versus placebo. The receptor source for this set is a person aged 18-65 years who received the Ad26.COV2.S COVID-19 vaccine or a placebo. CDR3s include the opening cysteine and the closing phenylalanine or tryptophan.

V	J	length	CDR3
TRBV5-4	TRBJ2-3	16	CASSPSIAGTIDTQYF
TRBV25-1	TRBJ2-5	16	CASSEGRTGGQETQYF
TRBV29-1	TRBJ2-5	14	CSARPGTGEETQYF
TRBV4-3	TRBJ1-6	16	CASSQKGGQGHSPLHF
TRBV24-1	TRBJ2-1	14	CATSDFSRANEQFF
TRBV30	TRBJ1-5	15	CAWSGAQLGNQPQHF
TRBV28	TRBJ1-5	13	CASREVANQPQHF
TRBV4-3	TRBJ2-1	16	CASSQDGSRSYNEQFF
TRBV19	TRBJ1-1	14	CASSIPGQSTEAFF
TRBV5-1	TRBJ1-1	14	CASSTGHSNTEAFF
TRBV27	TRBJ1-5	14	CASSGPYSNQPQHF
TRBV7-9	TRBJ2-5	14	CASSPGTTKGAQYF
TRBV28	TRBJ2-3	14	CASSLGGRIDTQYF
TRBV4-1	TRBJ2-5	15	CASSQDWGQGETQYF
TRBV7-6	TRBJ2-2	15	CASSAGTRNTGELFF
TRBV5-1	TRBJ2-5	14	CASSSITSGSGQYF
TRBV18	TRBJ1-1	19	CASSPTTTTGVGWGTEAFF
TRBV4-1	TRBJ1-2	14	CASSQKDSNYGYTF
TRBV27	TRBJ2-3	19	CASSERRGTHPTPTDTQYF
TRBV13	TRBJ2-1	16	CASSSLSSGGAGEQFF
TRBV5-1	TRBJ1-1	13	CASSPGQGPEAFF
TRBV6-5	TRBJ2-7	13	CASSTGTSYEQYF
TRBV7-6	TRBJ1-2	15	CASSTRQGALYGYTF
TRBV18	TRBJ1-5	14	CASHGTASNQPQHF
TRBV2	TRBJ1-6	16	CASNSQGVGGYSPLHF
TRBV7-2	TRBJ2-1	17	CASSVSGGPHSYNEQFF
TRBV27	TRBJ2-5	15	CASNLTGLQQETQYF
TRBV4-1	TRBJ2-7	15	CASSQHPEGAYEQYF
TRBV4-3	TRBJ2-2	18	CASSQDSSGQGLSGELFF
TRBV2	TRBJ2-7	13	CASCRDRDVGQYF
TRBV5-5	TRBJ2-2	15	CASNMDSLGTGELFF
TRBV28	TRBJ1-1	13	CASSFTPGTEAFF
TRBV6-5	TRBJ1-5	12	CASRTGEQPQHF
TRBV25-1	TRBJ2-4	15	CASSPQGAGKNIQYF
TRBV30	TRBJ1-1	15	CAWSTPGQRITEAFF
TRBV20-1	TRBJ2-2	17	CSASPGRLSLPRGELFF
TRBV7-2	TRBJ1-1	14	CASNLDGGGTEAFF
TRBV20-1	TRBJ1-2	13	CSASYRAGYGYTF
TRBV10-1	TRBJ1-4	14	CASSEDETREKLFF
TRBV18	TRBJ2-7	12	CASSLQVGEQYF
TRBV28	TRBJ2-3	15	CASSFLAGGTDTQYF